This T cell receptor (beta chain) came from a study of T cells in Graves' hyperthyroidism and ophthalmopathy. If no ophthalmopathy progression occurred within 18 months, Graves' hyperthyroidism was stable. This clonotype was recorded only once. The CDR3 is 17 amino acids. In germline, CDR1 is MDHEN, CDR2 SYDVKM. V was pared by 5 bases and J by 4 bases, with 13 bases of the junction left unmatched. TCR beta CDR3 sequences were amplified from RNA transcripts. A first-round RT-PCR of the TCR CDR3 used the HTBI primer set. In TCRdb, the multiplex PCR reads were re-called with MiXCR into one record per CDR3 protein. The data contain 700,000 or so distinct CDR3 sequences, about 17% of them singletons.

This receptor was obtained from a man aged 18 to 30 with Graves' hyperthyroidism. The chain joins TRBV28 to TRBJ2-7; 11 nucleotides line up with TRBD2. Sequenced input: blood. The CDR3 coding sequence is TGTGCCAGCAGTGATACTAGCGGGAGATCTGTGTGGTACGAGCAGTACTTC. Its translation is CASSDTSGRSVWYEQYF. Full variable domain (rest looked up from reference TRBV28 and TRBJ2-7): DVKVTQSSRYLVKRTGEKVFLECVQDMDHENMFWYRQDPGLGLRLIYFSYDVKMKEKGDIPEGYSVSREKKERFSLILESASTNQTSMYLCASSDTSGRSVWYEQYFGPGTRLTVT.